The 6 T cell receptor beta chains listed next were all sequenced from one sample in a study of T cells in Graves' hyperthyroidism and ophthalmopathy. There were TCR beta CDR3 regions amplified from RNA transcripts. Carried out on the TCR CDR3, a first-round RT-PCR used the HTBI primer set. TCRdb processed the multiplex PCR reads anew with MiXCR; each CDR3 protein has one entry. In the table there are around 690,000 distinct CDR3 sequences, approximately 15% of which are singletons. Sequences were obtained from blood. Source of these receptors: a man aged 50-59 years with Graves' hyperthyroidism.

The CDR3 loop reads CASSVDSGTSKNIQYF. The CDR3 DNA sequence: TGTGCCAGCAGCGTAGATAGCGGGACGTCCAAAAACATTCAGTACTTC. The chain has TRBV9 and TRBJ2-4; TRBD2 matches 8 bases. The V gene's germline CDR1 is SGDLS and CDR2 YYNGEE. V lost 0 bases to trimming and J lost 2 bases; unmatched junction nucleotides: 4. CDR3 length: 16 amino acids.

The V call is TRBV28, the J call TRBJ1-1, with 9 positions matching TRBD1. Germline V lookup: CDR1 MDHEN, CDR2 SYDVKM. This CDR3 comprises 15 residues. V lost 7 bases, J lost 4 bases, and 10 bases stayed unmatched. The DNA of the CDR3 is TGTGCCAGCACCAATATGGGACAGGGTTCCACTGAAGCTTTCTTT. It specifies CASTNMGQGSTEAFF.

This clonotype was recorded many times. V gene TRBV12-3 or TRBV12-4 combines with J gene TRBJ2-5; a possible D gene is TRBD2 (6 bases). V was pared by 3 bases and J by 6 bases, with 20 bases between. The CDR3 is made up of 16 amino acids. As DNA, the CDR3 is TGTGCCAGCAGTTTGGGGAACCTTCTAGCGCGGCAGACCCAGTACTTC. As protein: CASSLGNLLARQTQYF.

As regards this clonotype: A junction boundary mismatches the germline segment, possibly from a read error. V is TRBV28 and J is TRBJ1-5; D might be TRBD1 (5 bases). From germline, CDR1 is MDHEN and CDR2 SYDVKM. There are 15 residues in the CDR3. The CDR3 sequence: CASSLGQGGNRPQHF. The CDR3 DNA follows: TGTGCCAGCAGTTTAGGGCAGGGAGGCAATCGGCCCCAGCATTTT.

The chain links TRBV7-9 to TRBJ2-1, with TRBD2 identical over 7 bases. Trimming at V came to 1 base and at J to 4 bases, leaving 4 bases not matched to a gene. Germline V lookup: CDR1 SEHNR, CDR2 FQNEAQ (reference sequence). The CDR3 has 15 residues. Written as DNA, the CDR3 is TGTGCCAGCAGCTTAGGGCCTAGCGGATACAATGAGCAGTTCTTC. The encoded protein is CASSLGPSGYNEQFF.

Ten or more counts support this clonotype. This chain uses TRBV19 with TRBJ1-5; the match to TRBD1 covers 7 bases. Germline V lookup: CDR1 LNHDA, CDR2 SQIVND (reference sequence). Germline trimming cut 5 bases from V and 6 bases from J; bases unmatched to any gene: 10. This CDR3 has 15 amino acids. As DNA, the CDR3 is TGTGCCAGTAGTGACGACAGGGTTGGCAGTCAGCCCCAGCATTTT. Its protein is CASSDDRVGSQPQHF.